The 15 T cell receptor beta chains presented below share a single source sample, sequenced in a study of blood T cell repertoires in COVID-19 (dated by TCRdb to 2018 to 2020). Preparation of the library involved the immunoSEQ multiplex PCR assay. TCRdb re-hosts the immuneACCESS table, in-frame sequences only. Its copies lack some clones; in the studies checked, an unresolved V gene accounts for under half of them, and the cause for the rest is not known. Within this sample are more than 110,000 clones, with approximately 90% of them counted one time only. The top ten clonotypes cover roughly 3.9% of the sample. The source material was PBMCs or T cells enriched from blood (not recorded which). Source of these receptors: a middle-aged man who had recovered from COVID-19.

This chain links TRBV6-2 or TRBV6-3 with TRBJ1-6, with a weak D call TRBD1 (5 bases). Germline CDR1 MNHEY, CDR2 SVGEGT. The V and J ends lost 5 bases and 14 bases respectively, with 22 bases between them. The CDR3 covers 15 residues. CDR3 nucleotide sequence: TGTGCCAGCAGTGGCCCAAGACAGCAACTATTCACCCTCCACTTT. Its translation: CASSGPRQQLFTLHF.

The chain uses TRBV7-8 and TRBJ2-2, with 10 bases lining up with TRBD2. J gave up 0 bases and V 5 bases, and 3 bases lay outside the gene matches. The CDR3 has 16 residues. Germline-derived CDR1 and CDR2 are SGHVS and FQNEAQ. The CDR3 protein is CASSPGLAANTGELFF. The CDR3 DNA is TGTGCCAGCAGCCCCGGACTAGCGGCGAACACCGGGGAGCTGTTTTTT. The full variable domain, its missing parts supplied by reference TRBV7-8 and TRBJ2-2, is GAGVSQSPRYKVAKRGQDVALRCDPISGHVSLFWYQQALGQGPEFLTYFQNEAQLDKSGLPSDRFFAERPEGSVSTLKIQRTQQEDSAVYLCASSPGLAANTGELFFGEGSRLTVL.

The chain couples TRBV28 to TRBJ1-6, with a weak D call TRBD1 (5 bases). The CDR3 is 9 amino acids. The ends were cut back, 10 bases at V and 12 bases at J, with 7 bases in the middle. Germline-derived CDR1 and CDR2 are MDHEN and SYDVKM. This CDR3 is CATGIPLHF. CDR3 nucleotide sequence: TGTGCCACAGGGATACCCCTCCACTTT.

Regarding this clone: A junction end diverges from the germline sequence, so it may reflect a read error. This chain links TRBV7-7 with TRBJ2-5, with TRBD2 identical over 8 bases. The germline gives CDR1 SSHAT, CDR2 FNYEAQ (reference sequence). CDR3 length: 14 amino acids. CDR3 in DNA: TGTGCTAGCAGCTCACGGGGGGGTGGCGAGACCCAGTACTTC. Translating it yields CASSSRGGGETQYF.

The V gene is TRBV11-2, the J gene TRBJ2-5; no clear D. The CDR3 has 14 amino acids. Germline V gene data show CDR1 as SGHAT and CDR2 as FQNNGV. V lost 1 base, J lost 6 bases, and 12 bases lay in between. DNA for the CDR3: TGTGCCAGCAGCTTAGGCCGGGTCGGAAAGACCCAGTACTTC. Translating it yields CASSLGRVGKTQYF.

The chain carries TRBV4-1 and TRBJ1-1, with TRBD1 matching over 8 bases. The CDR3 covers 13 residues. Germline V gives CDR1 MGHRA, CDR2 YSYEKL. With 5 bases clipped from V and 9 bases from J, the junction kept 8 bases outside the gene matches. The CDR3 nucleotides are TGCGCCAGCAGCGACCGGACAGGGCTTCAAGCTTTCTTT. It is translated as CASSDRTGLQAFF.

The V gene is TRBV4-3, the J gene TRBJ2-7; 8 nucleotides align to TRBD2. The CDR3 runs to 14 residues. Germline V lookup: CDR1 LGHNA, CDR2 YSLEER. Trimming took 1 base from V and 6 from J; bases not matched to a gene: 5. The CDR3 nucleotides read TGCGCCAGCAGCCAAGGAGGACTAGCCAGCGAGCAGTACTTC. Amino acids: CASSQGGLASEQYF.

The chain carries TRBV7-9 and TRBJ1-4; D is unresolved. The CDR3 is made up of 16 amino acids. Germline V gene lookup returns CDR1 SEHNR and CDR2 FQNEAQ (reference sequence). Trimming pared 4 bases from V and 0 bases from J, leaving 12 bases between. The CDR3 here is CASSSTRPATNEKLFF. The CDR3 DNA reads TGTGCCAGCAGCTCTACCAGGCCAGCAACTAATGAAAAACTGTTTTTT.

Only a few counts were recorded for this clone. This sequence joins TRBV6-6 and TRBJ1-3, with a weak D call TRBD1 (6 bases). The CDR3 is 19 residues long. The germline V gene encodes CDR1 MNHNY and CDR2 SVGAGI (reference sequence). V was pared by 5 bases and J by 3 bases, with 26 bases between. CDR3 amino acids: CASSPLGISGGFFGNTIYF. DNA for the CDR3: TGTGCCAGCAGTCCCCTAGGGATTTCGGGGGGCTTCTTTGGAAACACCATATATTTT.

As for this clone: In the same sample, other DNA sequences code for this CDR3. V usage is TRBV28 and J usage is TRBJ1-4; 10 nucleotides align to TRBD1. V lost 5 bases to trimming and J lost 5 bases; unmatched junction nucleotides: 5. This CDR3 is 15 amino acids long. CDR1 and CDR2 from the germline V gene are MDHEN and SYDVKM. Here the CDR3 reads CASSPPGQGNEKLFF. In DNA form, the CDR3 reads TGTGCCAGCAGTCCTCCGGGACAGGGGAATGAAAAACTGTTTTTT.

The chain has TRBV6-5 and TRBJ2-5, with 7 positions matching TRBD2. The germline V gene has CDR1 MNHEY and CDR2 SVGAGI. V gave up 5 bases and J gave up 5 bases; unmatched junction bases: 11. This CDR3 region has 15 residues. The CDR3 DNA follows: TGTGCCAGCAGTCCACGGGCCCGGGGAGGGGAGACCCAGTACTTC. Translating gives CASSPRARGGETQYF.

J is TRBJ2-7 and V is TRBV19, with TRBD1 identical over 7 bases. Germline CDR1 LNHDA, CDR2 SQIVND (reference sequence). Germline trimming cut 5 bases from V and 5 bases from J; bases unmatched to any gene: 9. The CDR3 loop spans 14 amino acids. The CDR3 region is CASSPRQGFDEQYF. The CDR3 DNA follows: TGTGCCAGTAGTCCAAGACAGGGTTTCGACGAGCAGTACTTC.

CDR3 loop: CASSLFGGYSHLSIQYF. The CDR3 DNA sequence: TGTGCCAGCAGCTTATTTGGTGGTTATTCCCACTTGAGCATTCAGTACTTC. The gene calls are TRBV7-9 and TRBJ2-4; D is unclear. The CDR3 consists of 17 residues. V lost 2 bases and J 9 bases, leaving 23 bases between the germline ends. Germline loops: CDR1 SEHNR, CDR2 FQNEAQ (reference sequence).

CDR3 in DNA: TGTGCCAGCAGCTTAGCAGCCGGGGCCTACAATGAGCAGTTCTTC. Amino acid sequence: CASSLAAGAYNEQFF. V is TRBV7-2 and J is TRBJ2-1; tentative D call: TRBD2 (5 bases). In germline, CDR1 is SGHTA, CDR2 FQGNSA. This CDR3 has 15 residues. The V and J ends lost 0 bases and 2 bases respectively, with 8 bases between them.

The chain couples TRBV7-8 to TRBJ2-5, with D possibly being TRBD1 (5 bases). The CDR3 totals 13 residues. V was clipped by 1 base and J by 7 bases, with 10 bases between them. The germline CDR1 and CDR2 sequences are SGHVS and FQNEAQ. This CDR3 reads CASSLGTWGTQYF. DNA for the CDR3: TGTGCCAGCAGCTTAGGGACATGGGGGACCCAGTACTTC.